The rows below give T cell receptor beta chains drawn from one sample of a study of control samples from healthy donors and cancer patients. Profiling relied on immunoSEQ multiplex PCR, and the TCRdb table lists in-frame clones only, not all of them. Of roughly 150,000 clones listed, over 85% are singletons. The sample taken for sequencing was blood. These receptors all stem from a man aged 45-60 years in good health. CDR3s include the opening cysteine and the closing phenylalanine or tryptophan.

>TRBJ2-1|TRBV19
CASSTRQGDYNEQFF
>TRBJ2-7|TRBV19
CASTSGRHGGEQYF
>TRBJ1-4|TRBV29-1
CSVAGSRREKLFF
>TRBJ1-2|TRBV5-1
CASSQLRVMGYGYTF
>TRBJ2-2|TRBV7-3
CASSLLAGTNTGELFF
>TRBJ2-5|TRBV5-1
CASSLAPGEKETQYF
>TRBJ2-3|TRBV18
CASSLIQNRAGDTQYF
>TRBJ1-2|TRBV6-5
CASRIYRGDSYGYTF
>TRBJ1-1|TRBV10-1
CASRGGTEAFF
>TRBJ1-4|TRBV27
CASSLSPGSEKLFF
>TRBJ2-2|TRBV7-2
CASRRGLTNTGELFF
>TRBJ2-1|TRBV11-3
CASSTRIYNEQFF
>TRBJ2-7|TRBV2
CASMLAGVSYEQYF
>TRBJ2-7|TRBV11-2
CASRSPGGHEQYF
>TRBJ2-7|TRBV5-1
CASSERGEVYEQYF
>TRBJ1-1|TRBV5-4
CASSSSRGGSSEAFF
>TRBJ1-5|TRBV19
CASSIAHLRGPQHF
>TRBJ1-1|TRBV5-1
CASYGGTEAFF
>TRBJ2-7|TRBV3-1/TRBV3-2
CASSQAGAREQYF
>TRBJ2-7|TRBV5-1
CASSQMTDSYEQYF
>TRBJ2-5|TRBV5-1
CASTGGSDGETQYF
>TRBJ2-7|TRBV6-5
CASRRMGSYEQYF
>TRBJ1-3|TRBV11-2
CASRSFFSSGNTIYF
>TRBJ2-1|TRBV18
CASSPQSPGGPGEQFF
>TRBJ1-6|TRBV3-1/TRBV3-2
CASSLSPGRNSPLHF
>TRBJ2-7|TRBV19
CASKRERTDYEQYF
>TRBJ1-2|TRBV12-3/TRBV12-4
CASSLGGAGGYTF
>TRBJ1-2|TRBV12-3/TRBV12-4
CASSFVPLNGYTF
>TRBJ1-2|TRBV6-5
CASRREDYGYTF
>TRBJ2-7|TRBV4-1
CASSQRLAGRDEQYF
>TRBJ2-3|TRBV24-1
CATSDSGGGTDTQYF
>TRBJ1-6|TRBV6-5
CASSQQGLNSPLHF
>TRBJ1-5|TRBV19
CASSITQGGESNQPQHF
>TRBJ2-7|TRBV12-3/TRBV12-4
CASSCPGCYEQYF
>TRBJ1-5|TRBV3-1/TRBV3-2
CASSQDPSQPQHF
>TRBJ2-1|TRBV3-1/TRBV3-2
CASSQMGTRASEQFF
>TRBJ2-3|TRBV19
CASSRGGSTDTQYF
>TRBJ2-1|TRBV3-1/TRBV3-2
CASSQGDRGGEQFF
>TRBJ1-6|TRBV7-8
CASSFLRGHFDRSPLHF
>TRBJ1-1|TRBV30
CAWRFKGSNTEAFF
>TRBJ1-1|TRBV23-1
CASSQDGDRSEAFF
>TRBJ2-2|TRBV24-1
CATSEVGDTGELFF
>TRBJ2-5|TRBV4-1
CASSLGGGRAEETQYF
>TRBJ1-1|TRBV4-2
CASSQGGQGNTEAFF
>TRBJ2-2|TRBV4-1
CASSQGENTGELFF
>TRBJ2-1|TRBV30
CAWSALASGEQFF
>TRBJ2-7|TRBV27
CASSNRGTSSYEQYF
>TRBJ2-7|TRBV5-1
CASSSRTGLRGYEQYF
>TRBJ2-1|TRBV4-2
CASSQMTSGIGNEQFF
>TRBJ1-5|TRBV28
CASSRAGTGGLHQPQHF
>TRBJ2-7|TRBV5-6
CASSMGRWEVEQYF